This T cell receptor (beta chain) was obtained from a study of shared clonotypes between healthy human individuals. Broader study findings: It was only blood that was sampled, and tissue repertoires likely differ.

With regard to this clone: The antigen is unknown.

Germline assignment: CDR1 SGDLS and CDR2 YYNGEE. V was clipped by 4 bases and J by 5 bases; unmatched bases: 10. There are 16 residues in the CDR3. The test was conducted at deep level. Across several immunoSEQ plates, the genomic DNA of each subset was split evenly. Clones were read by immunoSEQ multiplex PCR, and TCRdb kept only the in-frame ones, dropping some. The sample shows approximately 1.9 million clones, roughly 93% of them seen only once. Selected positively for CCR7 and CD45RO-negative, naive CD8 cells excluded terminally differentiated effector memory CD45RA+ cells. Within Nashville, Tennessee resided all donors, each a Caucasian adult.

This chain joins TRBV9 and TRBJ2-2; 8 positions agree with TRBD1. The specimen was naive CD8+ T cells from PBMCs. The receptor was isolated from a man between 18 and 35 years old in good health. Some clones in this sample may be carry-over from other donors' samples. The CDR3, as DNA: TGTGCCAGCAGCCCTCCAGGGGGCGTCCGTACCGGGGAGCTGTTTTTT. It yields the protein CASSPPGGVRTGELFF.